This T cell receptor beta chain was recovered during a study of long-term antiretroviral therapy in people with HIV. On this clone itself: Its target is not known.

Overall study findings and caveats: Compared with controls, HIV repertoires showed narrower CDR3 length ranges. Following ART, diversity rose but still fell short of transplant donor controls.

Version v3.0 of the immunoSEQ assay ran at survey level. Repertoires were generated with immunoSEQ multiplex PCR, while TCRdb's copy carries only in-frame clones and drops some. The table shows approximately 28,000 clones, with roughly 80% occurring only once. Roughly 1-11 million cryopreserved PBMC were held in samples before DNA extraction. This CDR3 contains 15 residues. The germline V gene encodes CDR1 MGHRA and CDR2 YSYEKL. V lost 0 bases to trimming and J lost 7 bases, with 12 bases between them. Source: unsorted PBMCs, taken 0.8 years before starting antiretroviral therapy. V usage is TRBV4-1 and J usage is TRBJ2-2, with D maybe TRBD2 (6 bases). The receptor was derived from a man aged 18 to 30 with HIV. The CDR3 DNA sequence: TGCGCCAGCAGCCAAGAGGGGGGAGTTGTCGGGGAGCTGTTTTTT. Translating gives CASSQEGGVVGELFF.